Included here is one T cell receptor beta chain sequence, with context. What it recognizes is unknown. cDNA was made in eight separate reactions per sample. With roughly 17 and 9 cycles respectively, two nested PCRs were carried out on TCRalpha and TCRbeta cDNA. One entry per CDR3 protein, without DNA, is what TCRdb gives after re-calling the 5' RACE reads. Its clone listing holds about 210,000 distinct CDR3 sequences. The data derive from a study of monozygotic twins with inflammatory bowel disease. The CDR3 spans 11 residues. The germline V gene encodes CDR1 SEHNR and CDR2 FQNEAQ (reference sequence). General observations from the study: With inverse Simpson as the measure, TCRbeta diversity was lower in IBD patients than in healthy co-twins. Compared with healthy twins, IBD patients shared fewer clonotypes with others, especially with disease activity.

This clonotype was obtained from a human donor with ulcerative colitis or Crohn's disease, or a healthy co-twin of an affected twin (not recorded which). V is TRBV7-9 and J is TRBJ1-2. Sequenced sample: blood. The CDR3 spells CASSLAYGYTF.